This T cell receptor (beta chain) was profiled in a study of blood T cell repertoires in COVID-19. The CDR3 covers 16 residues. Trimming took 3 bases from V and 4 from J; bases not matched to a gene: 6. Germline V lookup: CDR1 SGHNT, CDR2 YENEEA. Profiling relied on immunoSEQ multiplex PCR, and the TCRdb table lists in-frame clones only, not all of them. The top ten hold just under 4.5% of the sample, which has roughly 100,000 clones, 84% seen once. The origin of this receptor is a human donor in a cohort sampled during active COVID-19. Sequenced input: peripheral blood. The rearrangement joins TRBV11-3 to TRBJ2-1; 10 bases are shared with TRBD2. This CDR3 reads CASSFLSSGGYNEQFF. The CDR3 DNA reads TGTGCCAGCAGCTTCTTAAGTAGCGGGGGGTACAATGAGCAGTTCTTC. The whole variable domain, filled in from reference TRBV11-3 and TRBJ2-1, reads EAGVVQSPRYKIIEKKQPVAFWCNPISGHNTLYWYLQNLGQGPELLIRYENEEAVDDSQLPKDRFSAERLKGVDSTLKIQPAELGDSAVYLCASSFLSSGGYNEQFFGPGTRLTVL.